These 21 T cell receptor beta chains were all obtained from the same sample, sequenced in a study of patients and donors after allogeneic stem cell transplantation. TCRdb processed the RT-PCR reads anew with MiXCR; each CDR3 protein has one entry. The table has 900,000 to 1,000,000 distinct CDR3 sequences, about a sixth seen once. The material sequenced was blood, either unsorted or a sorted T cell fraction (not recorded which). The receptor set was obtained from a human donor who was either an allogeneic HSCT recipient or a stem cell or donor lymphocyte infusion donor (not recorded which). It is not recorded whose cells these are; they may come from a transplant donor.

Worth noting for this clonotype: Sequence at one end of the junction differs from germline and may be a read error. The chain uses TRBV20-1 and TRBJ1-1; D may be TRBD1 (6 bases). Germline V CDR1 and CDR2: DFQATT, SNEGSKA (reference sequence). The CDR3 covers 13 residues. The DNA for the CDR3 is TGCAATGCTAGATCTATCAGGGGAACTGAAGCTTTCTTT. Its protein is CNARSIRGTEAFF.

The chain carries TRBV20-1 and TRBJ2-5, with a possible D match to TRBD2 (6 bases). This CDR3 is built from 14 residues. V lost 0 bases and J 1 base, leaving 9 bases between the germline ends. Germline V CDR1 and CDR2: DFQATT, SNEGSKA (reference sequence). CDR3 sequence: CSAREPGVQETQYF. DNA for the CDR3: TGCAGTGCTAGAGAGCCGGGAGTCCAAGAGACCCAGTACTTC.

The V and J genes are TRBV6-1 and TRBJ1-5; 7 bases are a match to TRBD1. J lost 6 bases, V lost 3 bases, and 11 bases had no gene match. This CDR3 is built from 16 residues. The germline CDR1 and CDR2 sequences are MNHNS and SASEGT. Here the CDR3 DNA reads TGTGCCAGCAGTGAGCGTTGGGAGGGGGCACGTCAGCCCCAGCATTTT. This gives the protein CASSERWEGARQPQHF.

This clonotype was recorded at least ten times. The chain combines TRBV12-3 or TRBV12-4 with TRBJ1-4; maybe TRBD1 (6 bases). The CDR3 extends over 15 amino acids. Trimming shortened V by 2 bases and J by 7 bases, and 14 bases separated the two germline ends. CDR3 sequence (DNA): TGTGCCAGCAGTTTACGGGGGGGCGCCGGTGAAAAACTGTTTTTT. Amino acids: CASSLRGGAGEKLFF.

The chain employs TRBV5-1 and TRBJ2-4; 14 bases are a match to TRBD2. CDR3 size: 18 residues. V shed 0 bases and J 9 bases; nucleotides not matched to a gene: 11. Germline V gene sequence: CDR1 SGHRS, CDR2 YFSETQ. The CDR3 region is CASSLGLAGGSVGVIQYF. In nucleotides, the CDR3 is TGCGCCAGCAGCTTGGGACTAGCGGGAGGGAGCGTTGGGGTCATTCAGTACTTC.

This clonotype was picked up a small number of times. The V and J genes are TRBV2 and TRBJ2-7; perhaps D is TRBD1 or TRBD2 (5 bases each). V was cut by 3 bases and J by 4 bases, with 13 bases left in between. CDR3 length: 14 residues. Germline V gene sequence: CDR1 SNHLY, CDR2 FYNNEI. The CDR3 protein is CASSDLGRGYEQYF. Written as DNA, the CDR3 is TGTGCCAGCAGTGACTTGGGACGAGGGTACGAGCAGTACTTC.

Of note for this clonotype: A junction boundary mismatches the germline segment, possibly from a read error. This chain joins TRBV7-7 and TRBJ2-3; 11 bases align to TRBD2. The CDR3 totals 14 residues. Germline V gene sequence: CDR1 SSHAT, CDR2 FNYEAQ (reference sequence). The CDR3 loop is CASSNSGGADTQYF. For the CDR3, the DNA is TGTGCTAGCAGCAATAGCGGGGGGGCAGATACGCAGTATTTT.

This chain links TRBV9 with TRBJ2-5; D uncertain. This CDR3 comprises 18 residues. V was pared by 3 bases and J by 1 base, with 22 bases between. The V gene's germline CDR1 is SGDLS and CDR2 YYNGEE. The CDR3 sequence is CASSAHATLGPVQETQYF. The CDR3 region has the DNA TGTGCCAGCAGCGCCCACGCCACTTTGGGTCCTGTCCAAGAGACCCAGTACTTC.

The V call is TRBV25-1, the J call TRBJ2-5; tentative D call: TRBD2 (5 bases). This CDR3 region has 15 residues. Trimming took off 2 bases at V and 2 bases at J, with 12 bases between the two ends. Germline V gene sequence: CDR1 MGHDK, CDR2 SYGVNS. CDR3 in DNA: TGTGCCAGCAGTGAACCCCGGGGTCTTCAAGAGACCCAGTACTTC. Translating it yields CASSEPRGLQETQYF.

The chain recombines TRBV4-2 with TRBJ1-1; 9 positions match TRBD1. V lost 5 bases, J lost 3 bases, and 7 bases stayed unmatched. CDR1 and CDR2 from the germline V gene are LGHNA and YNFKEQ. The CDR3 has 15 amino acids. The CDR3 DNA reads TGTGCCAGCAGCACCTCACAGGGGGCGGACACTGAAGCTTTCTTT. Its protein is CASSTSQGADTEAFF.

There are a few counts of this clonotype. V and J are TRBV20-1 and TRBJ1-1; maybe TRBD1 (6 bases). V was shortened by 6 bases and J by 2 bases, with 16 bases between the two germline ends. In germline, CDR1 is DFQATT, CDR2 SNEGSKA (reference sequence). The CDR3 spans 14 residues. In nucleotides, the CDR3 is TGCAGTGCGGGGGGAGAGGGGGTAAACACTGAAGCTTTCTTT. It encodes CSAGGEGVNTEAFF.

The chain employs TRBV7-8 and TRBJ1-3, with 9 nucleotides matching TRBD1. The CDR3 covers 15 residues. Germline V gene data show CDR1 as SGHVS and CDR2 as FQNEAQ. Losses at the gene ends were 11 bases for V and 0 bases for J; bases not matched to a gene: 8. CDR3: CASGDRVPSGNTIYF. The CDR3 DNA reads TGTGCCTCGGGGGACAGGGTGCCCTCTGGAAACACCATATATTTT.

This clonotype was seen a few times. The chain is built from TRBV7-9 and TRBJ2-1; D gene unclear. CDR1 SEHNR and CDR2 FQNEAQ come from the germline V gene (reference sequence). The V gene lost 4 bases and the J gene lost 0 bases, with 7 bases spanning the gap. The length of the CDR3 is 14 residues. As DNA, the CDR3 is TGTGCCAGCAGCTCGCTAAGCTCCTACAATGAGCAGTTCTTC. This codes for CASSSLSSYNEQFF.

This clonotype was seen only a few times. The chain links TRBV7-3 to TRBJ2-1; 8 bases fit TRBD2. Germline-derived CDR1 and CDR2 are SGHTA and FQGTGA. The CDR3 totals 15 residues. Trimming cost V 5 bases and J 9 bases; bases outside gene matches: 12. The CDR3 DNA is TGTGCCAGCAGCCCAACAGGGACTAGTGATGGTGAGCAGTTCTTC. Translation gives CASSPTGTSDGEQFF.

The chain links TRBV9 to TRBJ2-1, with TRBD2 matching over 10 bases. CDR3 length: 17 amino acids. V dropped 4 bases and J dropped 3; count of bases not matched to a gene: 10. The germline gives CDR1 SGDLS, CDR2 YYNGEE. The CDR3 sequence is CASSPSGSSRNYNEQFF. Here the CDR3 DNA reads TGTGCCAGCAGCCCTAGCGGGAGTTCCCGAAACTACAATGAGCAGTTCTTC.

The chain uses TRBV24-1 and TRBJ2-3; TRBD2 matches at 14 bases. The V and J ends lost 4 bases and 3 bases, in that order; junction bases with no gene match: 5. Germline lookup yields CDR1 KGHDR and CDR2 SFDVKD. The CDR3 is made up of 17 amino acids. For the CDR3, the DNA is TGTGCCACCAGTGAGGGTAGGACTAGCGGGAGGACAGATACGCAGTATTTT. This codes for CATSEGRTSGRTDTQYF.

The chain links TRBV4-2 to TRBJ1-2, with TRBD1 identical over 9 bases. Trimming removed 4 bases from V and 4 bases from J; junction bases left unmatched: 13. Germline V lookup: CDR1 LGHNA, CDR2 YNFKEQ. This CDR3 region has 17 residues. The CDR3 DNA is TGTGCCAGCAGCCCGCGGAATAGGGGACAGGGCCTCTATGGCTACACCTTC. Translated: CASSPRNRGQGLYGYTF.

The sample holds many counts of this clonotype. The CDR3: CASSYAYEQYF. The CDR3 DNA follows: TGTGCCAGCAGTTACGCCTACGAGCAGTACTTC. The V and J genes are TRBV6-2 or TRBV6-3 and TRBJ2-7; D uncertain. The CDR3 is made up of 11 amino acids. Trimming stripped 2 bases from V and 2 bases from J, with 1 base between. The germline V gene has CDR1 MNHEY and CDR2 SVGEGT.

The table lists this clonotype with a few counts. This chain joins TRBV12-3 or TRBV12-4 and TRBJ2-7, with D perhaps matching TRBD2 (6 bases). V was trimmed by 8 bases and J by 5 bases, leaving 22 bases between them. The length of the CDR3 is 15 residues. CDR3 sequence reads: CASASLGDLGDEQYF. The DNA of the CDR3 is TGTGCCAGCGCCTCGCTCGGGGACTTGGGCGACGAGCAGTACTTC.

This clonotype was picked up many times. The chain has TRBV25-1 and TRBJ1-1; 7 bases agree with TRBD1. This CDR3 has 15 amino acids. Germline V gene lookup returns CDR1 MGHDK and CDR2 SYGVNS. The V segment lost 1 base and the J segment 0 bases; nucleotides outside the gene matches: 2. The CDR3 coding sequence is TGTGCCAGCAGTGAATGGGGACAGATGAACACTGAAGCTTTCTTT. This sequence encodes CASSEWGQMNTEAFF.

This clonotype occurred a few times. This chain connects TRBV5-1 to TRBJ1-2, with a possible D match to TRBD1 (6 bases). The CDR3 covers 14 residues. V lost 4 bases to trimming and J lost 6 bases, with 16 bases between them. Germline values: CDR1 SGHRS, CDR2 YFSETQ. The CDR3 bases are TGCGCCAGCAGCCCCAGGACGGAGGGGGATGGCTACACCTTC. Residues: CASSPRTEGDGYTF.